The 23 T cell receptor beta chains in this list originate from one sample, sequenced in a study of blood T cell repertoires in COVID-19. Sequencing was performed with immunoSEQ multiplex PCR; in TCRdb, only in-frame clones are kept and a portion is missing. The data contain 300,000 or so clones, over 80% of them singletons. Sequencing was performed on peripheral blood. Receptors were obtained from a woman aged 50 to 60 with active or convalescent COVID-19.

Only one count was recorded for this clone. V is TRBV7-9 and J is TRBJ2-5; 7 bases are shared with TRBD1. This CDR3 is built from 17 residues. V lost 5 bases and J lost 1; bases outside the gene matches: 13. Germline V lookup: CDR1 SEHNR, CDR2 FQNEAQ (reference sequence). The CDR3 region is CASSHTPFTGVQETQYF. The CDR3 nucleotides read TGTGCCAGCAGCCACACCCCTTTTACAGGGGTCCAAGAGACCCAGTACTTC.

CDR3 sequence reads: CASSLGDIRYNEQFF. For the CDR3, the DNA is TGTGCCAGCAGTCTCGGGGATATACGGTACAATGAGCAGTTCTTC. V gene TRBV2 combines with J gene TRBJ2-1; TRBD2 is a possible D gene (5 bases). The CDR3 sequence is 15 residues long. From germline, CDR1 is SNHLY and CDR2 FYNNEI. Trimming took 5 bases from V and 4 from J, leaving 15 bases between them.

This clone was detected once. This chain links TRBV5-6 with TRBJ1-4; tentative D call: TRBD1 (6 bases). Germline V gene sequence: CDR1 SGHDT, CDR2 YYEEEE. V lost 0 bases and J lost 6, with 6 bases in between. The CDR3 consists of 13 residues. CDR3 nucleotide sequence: TGTGCCAGCAGCTTGGGGGGGCATGAAAAACTGTTTTTT. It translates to CASSLGGHEKLFF.

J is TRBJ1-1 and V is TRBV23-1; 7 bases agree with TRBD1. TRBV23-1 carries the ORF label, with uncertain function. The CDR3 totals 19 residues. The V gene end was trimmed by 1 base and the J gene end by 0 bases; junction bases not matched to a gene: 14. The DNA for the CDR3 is TGCGCCAGCAGTCAATTTTTGGAGGACAGGAACTTTTTGAACACTGAAGCTTTCTTT. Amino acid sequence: CASSQFLEDRNFLNTEAFF.

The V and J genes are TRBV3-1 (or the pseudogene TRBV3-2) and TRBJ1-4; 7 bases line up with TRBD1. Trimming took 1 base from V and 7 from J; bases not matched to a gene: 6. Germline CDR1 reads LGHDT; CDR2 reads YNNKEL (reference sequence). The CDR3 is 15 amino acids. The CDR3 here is CASSQGPGTVEKLFF. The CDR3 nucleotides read TGTGCCAGCAGCCAAGGTCCCGGGACAGTTGAAAAACTGTTTTTT.

CDR3 DNA sequence: TGTGCCAGCAGCGTTGGACAGGTTATAATGAACACTGAAGCTTTCTTT. It codes for CASSVGQVIMNTEAFF. The rearrangement uses TRBV9 and TRBJ1-1, with 7 nucleotides matching TRBD1. Germline loops: CDR1 SGDLS, CDR2 YYNGEE. The CDR3 sequence is 16 residues long. With 2 bases clipped from V and 0 bases from J, the junction kept 7 bases outside the gene matches.

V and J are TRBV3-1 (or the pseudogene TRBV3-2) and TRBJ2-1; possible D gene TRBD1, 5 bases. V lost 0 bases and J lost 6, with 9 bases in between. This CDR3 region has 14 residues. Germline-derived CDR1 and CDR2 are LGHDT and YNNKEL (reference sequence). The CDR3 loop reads CASSQDRVSNEQFF. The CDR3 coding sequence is TGTGCCAGCAGCCAAGACAGGGTAAGCAATGAGCAGTTCTTC.

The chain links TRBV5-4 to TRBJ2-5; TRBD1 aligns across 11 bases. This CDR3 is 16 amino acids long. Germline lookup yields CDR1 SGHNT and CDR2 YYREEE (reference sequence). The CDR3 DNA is TGTCCCACCCGGGGGGGCAGGACAGGGGGCAGAGAGACCCAGTACTTC. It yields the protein CPTRGGRTGGRETQYF.

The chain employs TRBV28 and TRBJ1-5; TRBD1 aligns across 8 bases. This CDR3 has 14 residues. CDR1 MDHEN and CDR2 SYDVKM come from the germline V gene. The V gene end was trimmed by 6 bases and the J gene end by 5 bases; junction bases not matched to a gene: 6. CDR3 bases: TGTGCCAGCAGACAAACAGGGGGGTATCAGCCCCAGCATTTT. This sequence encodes CASRQTGGYQPQHF.

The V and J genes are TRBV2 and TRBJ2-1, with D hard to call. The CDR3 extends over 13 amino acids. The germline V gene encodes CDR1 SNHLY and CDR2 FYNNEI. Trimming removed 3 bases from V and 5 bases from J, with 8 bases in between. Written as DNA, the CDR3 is TGTGCCAGCAGTGAGGCGGAAAACAATGAGCAGTTCTTC. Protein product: CASSEAENNEQFF.

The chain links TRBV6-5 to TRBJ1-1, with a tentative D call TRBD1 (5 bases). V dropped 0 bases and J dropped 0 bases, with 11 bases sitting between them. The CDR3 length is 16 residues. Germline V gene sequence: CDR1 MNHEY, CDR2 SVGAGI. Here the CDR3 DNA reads TGTGCCAGCAGTTACTCAACGGGACTCGTGAACACTGAAGCTTTCTTT. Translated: CASSYSTGLVNTEAFF.

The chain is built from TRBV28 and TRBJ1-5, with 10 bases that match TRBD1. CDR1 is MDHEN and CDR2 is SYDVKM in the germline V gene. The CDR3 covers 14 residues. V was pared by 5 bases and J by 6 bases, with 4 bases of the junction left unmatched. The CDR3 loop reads CASSKTGGSQPQHF. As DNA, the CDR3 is TGTGCCAGCAGTAAGACAGGGGGCAGTCAGCCCCAGCATTTT.

The DNA for the CDR3 is TGTGCCAGCAGCACCTCACTAGGGTACCAAGAGACCCAGTACTTC. It yields the protein CASSTSLGYQETQYF. The chain is built from TRBV4-2 and TRBJ2-5; D perhaps matches TRBD2 (5 bases). The CDR3 contains 15 residues. Germline V gene lookup returns CDR1 LGHNA and CDR2 YNFKEQ. The V gene lost 5 bases and the J gene lost 0 bases, with 13 bases spanning the gap.

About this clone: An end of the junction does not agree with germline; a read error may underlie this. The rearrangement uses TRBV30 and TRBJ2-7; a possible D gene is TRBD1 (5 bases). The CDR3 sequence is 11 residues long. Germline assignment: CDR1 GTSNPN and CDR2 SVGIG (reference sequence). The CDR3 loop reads CAWSDGASEQF. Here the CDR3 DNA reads TGTGCCTGGAGTGATGGGGCATCCGAGCAGTTC.

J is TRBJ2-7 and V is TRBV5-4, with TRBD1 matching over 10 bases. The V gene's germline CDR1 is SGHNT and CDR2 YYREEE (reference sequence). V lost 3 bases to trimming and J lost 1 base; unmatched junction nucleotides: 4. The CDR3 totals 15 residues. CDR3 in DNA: TGTGCCAGCAGCTCGGGACAGGGGAAATCCTACGAGCAGTACTTC. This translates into CASSSGQGKSYEQYF.

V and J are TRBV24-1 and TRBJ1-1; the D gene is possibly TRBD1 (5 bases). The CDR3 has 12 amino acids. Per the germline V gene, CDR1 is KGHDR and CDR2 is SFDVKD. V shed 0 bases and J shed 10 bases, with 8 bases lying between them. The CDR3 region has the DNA TGTGCCACCAGTGATTTGACAGGAAGAGCTTTCTTT. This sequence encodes CATSDLTGRAFF.

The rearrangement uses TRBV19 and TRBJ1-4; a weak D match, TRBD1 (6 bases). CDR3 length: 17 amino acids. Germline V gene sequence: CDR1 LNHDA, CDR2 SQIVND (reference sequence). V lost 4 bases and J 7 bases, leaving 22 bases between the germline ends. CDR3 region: CASSKDTGYRLSEKLFF. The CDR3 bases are TGTGCCAGTAGTAAAGATACAGGGTACCGACTAAGTGAAAAACTGTTTTTT. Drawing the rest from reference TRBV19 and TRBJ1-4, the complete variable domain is DGGITQSPKYLFRKEGQNVTLSCEQNLNHDAMYWYRQDPGQGLRLIYYSQIVNDFQKGDIAEGYSVSREKKESFPLTVTSAQKNPTAFYLCASSKDTGYRLSEKLFFGSGTQLSVL.

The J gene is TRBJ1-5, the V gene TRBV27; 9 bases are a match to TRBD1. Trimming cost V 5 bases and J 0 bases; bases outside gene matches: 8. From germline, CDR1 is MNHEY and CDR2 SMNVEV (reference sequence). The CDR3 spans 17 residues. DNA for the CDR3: TGTGCCAGCAGTAATATGACAGGGGGTTATAGCAATCAGCCCCAGCATTTT. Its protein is CASSNMTGGYSNQPQHF.

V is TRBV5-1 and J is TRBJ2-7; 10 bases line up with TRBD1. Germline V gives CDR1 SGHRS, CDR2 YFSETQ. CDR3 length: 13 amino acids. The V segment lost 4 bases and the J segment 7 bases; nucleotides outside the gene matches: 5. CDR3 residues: CASSPRTGGEQYF. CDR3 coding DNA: TGCGCCAGCAGCCCCAGGACAGGGGGTGAGCAGTACTTC.

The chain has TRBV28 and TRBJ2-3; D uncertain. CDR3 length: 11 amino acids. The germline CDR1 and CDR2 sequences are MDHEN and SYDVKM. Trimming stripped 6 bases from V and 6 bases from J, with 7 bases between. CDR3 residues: CASSQFDTQYF. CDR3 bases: TGTGCCAGCAGCCAGTTCGATACGCAGTATTTT.

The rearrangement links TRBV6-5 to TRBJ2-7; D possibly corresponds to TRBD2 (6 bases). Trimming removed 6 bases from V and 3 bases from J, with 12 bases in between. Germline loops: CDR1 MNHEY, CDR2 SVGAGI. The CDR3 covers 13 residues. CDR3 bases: TGTGCCAGCAGCCTGACTAGGAACTACGAGCAGTACTTC. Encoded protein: CASSLTRNYEQYF.

Written as DNA, the CDR3 is TGCAGCGTTGAAAAGGGGCTGAACACTGAAGCTTTCTTT. Translating gives CSVEKGLNTEAFF. The gene calls are TRBV29-1 and TRBJ1-1; tentative D call: TRBD1 (5 bases). The CDR3 is 13 amino acids. In germline, CDR1 is SQVTM, CDR2 ANQGSEA. V gave up 2 bases and J gave up 0 bases, with 7 bases separating them.

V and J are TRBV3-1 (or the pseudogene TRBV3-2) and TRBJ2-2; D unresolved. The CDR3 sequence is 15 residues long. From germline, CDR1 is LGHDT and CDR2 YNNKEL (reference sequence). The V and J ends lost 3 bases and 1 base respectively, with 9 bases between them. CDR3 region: CASSQIAGNTGELFF. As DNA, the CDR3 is TGTGCCAGCAGCCAGATCGCAGGGAACACCGGGGAGCTGTTTTTT.